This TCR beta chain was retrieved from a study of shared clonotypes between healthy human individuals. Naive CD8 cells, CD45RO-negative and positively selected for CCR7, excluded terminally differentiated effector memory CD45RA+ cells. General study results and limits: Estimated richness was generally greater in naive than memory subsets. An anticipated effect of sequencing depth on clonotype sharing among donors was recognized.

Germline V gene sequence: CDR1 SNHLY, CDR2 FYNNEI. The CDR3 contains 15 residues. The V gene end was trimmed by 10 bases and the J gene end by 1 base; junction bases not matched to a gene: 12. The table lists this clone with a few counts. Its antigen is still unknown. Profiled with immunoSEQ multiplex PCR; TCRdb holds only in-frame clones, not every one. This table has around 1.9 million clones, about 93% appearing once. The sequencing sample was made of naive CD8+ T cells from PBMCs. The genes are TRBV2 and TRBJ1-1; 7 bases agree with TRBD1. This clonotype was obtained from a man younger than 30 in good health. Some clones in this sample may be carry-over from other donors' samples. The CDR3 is CAIPGRGVANTEAFF. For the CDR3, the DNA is TGTGCCATCCCTGGCAGGGGGGTGGCGAACACTGAAGCTTTCTTT.